These T cell receptor beta chains were read from a single sample in a study of shared clonotypes between healthy human individuals. Sequencing was performed with immunoSEQ multiplex PCR; in TCRdb, only in-frame clones are kept and a portion is missing. This sample has some 320,000 clones, with around 87% found just once. The material sequenced was memory CD8+ T cells sorted from blood. The receptors were gathered from a man between 18 and 35 years old in good health. The CDR3 runs from the conserved cysteine through the conserved F or W. A D gene is named only where the DNA matches it firmly.

d_call | v_call | cdr3_aa
- | TRBV4-3 | CASSQERTRSYEQYF
- | TRBV4-1 | CASSQVGTPYEQYF
TRBD2 | TRBV4-1 | CASSAGGLSSYEQYF
- | TRBV7-9 | CASSFGEDTQYF
- | TRBV6-5 | CASSYKAGELFF
TRBD1 | TRBV28 | CASSSPDRGWTGETQYF
- | TRBV7-3 | CASSLTKQGLQETQYF
- | TRBV4-1 | CASSQVTTDTQYF
- | TRBV6-5 | CASTPSALLYSPLHF
- | TRBV6-4 | CASSEKVSGGYNEQFF
- | TRBV4-1 | CASSQGQNTDTQYF
TRBD1 | TRBV11-2 | CASSKTGNSNYGYTF
- | TRBV13 | CASRRGGEYEQYF
- | TRBV7-2 | CASMPEPPQGGTDTQYF
TRBD1 | TRBV9 | CASSVGDSNYEQYF
- | TRBV19 | CASSIVSTAEAFF
- | TRBV10-3 | CAISQGSDFSGQFF
TRBD1 | TRBV29-1 | CSVGDRNSYEQYF
- | TRBV13 | CASSPKGPFF
- | TRBV27 | CASSSPTGSSRHEQFF
- | TRBV4-1 | CASSQEGSSYEQYF
- | TRBV28 | CASSSRMPQHF
TRBD2 | TRBV5-1 | CASRAGGDYEQYF
- | TRBV5-1 | CASSLEIGPGPVIYEQYF
TRBD2 | TRBV14 | CASSPTLGLAALYNEQFF
TRBD2 | TRBV4-1 | CASSHPRRGLAEETQYF
TRBD2 | TRBV7-9 | CASGDLRTSGSGSSYEQYF
- | TRBV4-1 | CASSQGPTLTSEQYF
- | TRBV25-1 | CASSEYPGDSYEQYF
- | TRBV14 | CASSQEGMAYEQYF
TRBD1 | TRBV19 | CASRRRDSSFLSGNTIYF
TRBD1 | TRBV20-1 | CSTGGHTEAFF
- | TRBV7-2 | CASSLGWSKETQYF
- | TRBV6-1 | CASSLAILSYNEQFF
TRBD1 | TRBV5-1 | CASSKWTGKTEAFF
TRBD2 | TRBV7-9 | CASSKITRDYLGDTQYF
- | TRBV5-6 | CASSYSGSNQPQHF
- | TRBV27 | CASRRGFYEQYF
- | TRBV27 | CASSLMDPYNEKLFF
- | TRBV6-4 | CARGEANTQYF
TRBD1 | TRBV4-3 | CASSPTGAVNEKLFF
TRBD2 | TRBV10-3 | CAISESGLAGYEQFF
TRBD1 | TRBV7-9 | CASSYVTGEGTEAFF
- | TRBV28 | CASSLGADTYGYTF
- | TRBV5-1 | CASSLWGSGNTIYF
- | TRBV5-1 | CASSLDFTGAIWGTDTQYF
- | TRBV5-8 | CASSLKGTTYSGNTIYF
- | TRBV4-1 | CASSQVEDSGASEQYF
- | TRBV5-6 | CASSLGGPGELFF
TRBD2 | TRBV7-9 | CASSLYAGDEQYF
- | TRBV5-4 | CASSPGTSPHEQFF
- | TRBV11-1 | CASSLVLPGGEQYF